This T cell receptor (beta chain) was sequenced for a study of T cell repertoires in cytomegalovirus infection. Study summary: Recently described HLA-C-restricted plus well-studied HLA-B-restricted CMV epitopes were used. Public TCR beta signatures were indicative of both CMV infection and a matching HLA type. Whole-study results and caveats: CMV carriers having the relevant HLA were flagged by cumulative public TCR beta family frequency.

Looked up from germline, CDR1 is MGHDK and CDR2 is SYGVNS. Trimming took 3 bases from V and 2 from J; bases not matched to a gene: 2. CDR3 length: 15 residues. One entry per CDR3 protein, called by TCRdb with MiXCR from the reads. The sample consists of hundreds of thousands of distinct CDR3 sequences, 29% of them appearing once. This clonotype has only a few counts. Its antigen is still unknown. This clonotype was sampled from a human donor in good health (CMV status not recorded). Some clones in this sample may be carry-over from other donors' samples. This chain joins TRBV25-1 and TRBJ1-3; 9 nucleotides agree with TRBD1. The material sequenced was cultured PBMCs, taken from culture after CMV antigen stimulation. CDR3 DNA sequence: TGTGCCAGCAGTGAGACAGGGGGGACTGGAAACACCATATATTTT. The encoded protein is CASSETGGTGNTIYF.